The 5 T cell receptor beta chains presented below share a single source sample, sequenced in a study of T cell clonotyping in hematopoietic cell transplantation (TCRdb year 2021). Preparation of the library involved the immunoSEQ multiplex PCR assay. Imported from immuneACCESS, the table was reduced by TCRdb to in-frame sequences with V and J called. These copies leave out some clones; in studies compared against another copy, an unresolved V gene accounts for under half, and the cause of the remainder is not known. The sample includes roughly 40,000 clones, with 85% observed a single time. Approximately 2.9% of the sample is in the top ten clones. Per the publication, the time point label means: recipient sample about 28 days before transplant, after cytoreduction. Sequences were derived from peripheral blood mononuclear cells, sampled before stem cell transplant. The receptors were sampled from a man between 60 and 75 years old with acute myeloid leukemia. Some clones in this sample may be carry-over from other donors' samples.

The chain recombines TRBV19 with TRBJ1-2; a weak D match, TRBD1 (5 bases). V lost 5 bases and J 6 bases, leaving 7 bases between the germline ends. The CDR3 length is 11 residues. The germline gives CDR1 LNHDA, CDR2 SQIVND (reference sequence). In nucleotides, the CDR3 is TGTGCCAGTAGTCTGGGGGATGGCTACACCTTC. Translated: CASSLGDGYTF.

This chain joins TRBV14 and TRBJ2-7, with D perhaps TRBD2 (6 bases). The germline CDR1 and CDR2 sequences are SGHDN and FVKESK. V was cut by 4 bases and J by 3 bases, with 16 bases left in between. This CDR3 is built from 15 residues. CDR3 sequence (DNA): TGTGCCAGCAGCCGTCTAGGAGGGGCTTTCTACGAGCAGTACTTC. It encodes CASSRLGGAFYEQYF.

The chain recombines TRBV9 with TRBJ2-2, with a weak D call TRBD1 (6 bases). CDR1 and CDR2 (germline): SGDLS, YYNGEE. The CDR3 contains 13 residues. V was pared by 1 base and J by 5 bases, with 6 bases between. DNA of the CDR3: TGTGCCAGCAGCGTAACAGGGACCGGGGAGCTGTTTTTT. It encodes CASSVTGTGELFF.

This chain connects TRBV19 to TRBJ2-7; tentatively, D is TRBD2 (5 bases). Trimming shortened V by 8 bases and J by 1 base, and 12 bases separated the two germline ends. Germline V lookup: CDR1 LNHDA, CDR2 SQIVND (reference sequence). The CDR3 contains 13 residues. CDR3 sequence: CASGEGLSYEQYF. The CDR3 nucleotides read TGTGCCAGTGGAGAGGGTCTATCCTACGAGCAGTACTTC.

V gene TRBV7-8 combines with J gene TRBJ2-7; the D gene is possibly TRBD1 (6 bases). Trimming took 4 bases from V and 3 from J, leaving 16 bases between them. CDR1 and CDR2 (germline): SGHVS, FQNEAQ. The CDR3 covers 15 residues. In nucleotides, the CDR3 is TGTGCCAGCAGCTACAGGGCCGGGACAAGCTACGAGCAGTACTTC. The encoded protein is CASSYRAGTSYEQYF.